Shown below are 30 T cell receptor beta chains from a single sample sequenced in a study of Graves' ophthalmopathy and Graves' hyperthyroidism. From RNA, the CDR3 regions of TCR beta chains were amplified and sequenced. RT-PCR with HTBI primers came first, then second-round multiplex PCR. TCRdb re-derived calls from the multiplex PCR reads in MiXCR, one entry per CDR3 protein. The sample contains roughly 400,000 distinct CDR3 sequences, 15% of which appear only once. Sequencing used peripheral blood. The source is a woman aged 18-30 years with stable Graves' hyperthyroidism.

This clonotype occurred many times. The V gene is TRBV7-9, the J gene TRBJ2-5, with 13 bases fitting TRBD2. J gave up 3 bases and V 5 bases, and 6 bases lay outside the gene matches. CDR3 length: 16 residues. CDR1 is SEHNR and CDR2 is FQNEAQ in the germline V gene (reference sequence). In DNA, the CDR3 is TGTGCCAGCAGCCAGGGGACTAGCGGGGTAAAAGAGACCCAGTACTTC. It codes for CASSQGTSGVKETQYF.

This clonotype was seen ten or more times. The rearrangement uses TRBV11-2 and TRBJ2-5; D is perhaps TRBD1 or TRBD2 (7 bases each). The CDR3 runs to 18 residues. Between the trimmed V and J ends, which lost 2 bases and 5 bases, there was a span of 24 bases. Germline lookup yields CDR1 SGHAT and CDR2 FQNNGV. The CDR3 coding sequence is TGTGCCAGCAGCTTATCCCTTTGGGGAGGGGGCTTTAGGGAGACCCAGTACTTC. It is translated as CASSLSLWGGGFRETQYF. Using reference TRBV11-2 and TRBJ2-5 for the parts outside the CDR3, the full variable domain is EAGVAQSPRYKIIEKRQSVAFWCNPISGHATLYWYQQILGQGPKLLIQFQNNGVVDDSQLPKDRFSAERLKGVDSTLKIQPAKLEDSAVYLCASSLSLWGGGFRETQYFGPGTRLLVL.

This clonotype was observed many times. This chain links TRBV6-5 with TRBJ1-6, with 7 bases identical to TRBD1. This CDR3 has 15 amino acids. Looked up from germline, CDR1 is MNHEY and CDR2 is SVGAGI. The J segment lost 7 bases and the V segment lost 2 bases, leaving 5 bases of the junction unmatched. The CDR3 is CASSYQDRSNSPLHF. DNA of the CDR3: TGTGCCAGCAGTTACCAGGACAGGTCGAATTCACCCCTCCACTTT.

The CDR3 coding sequence is TGTGCCAGCAGCTCCCGGGACAAGCCCTTCTACGAGCAGTACTTC. Residues: CASSSRDKPFYEQYF. This chain joins TRBV5-8 and TRBJ2-7; perhaps TRBD1 as D (6 bases). Germline-derived CDR1 and CDR2 are SGHTS and YDEGEE. V shed 3 bases and J shed 3 bases, with 16 bases lying between them. The CDR3 contains 15 residues.

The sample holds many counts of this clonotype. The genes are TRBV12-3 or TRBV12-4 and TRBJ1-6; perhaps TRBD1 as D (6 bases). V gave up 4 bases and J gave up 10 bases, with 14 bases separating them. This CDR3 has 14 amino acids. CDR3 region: CASSSGQTGSPLHF. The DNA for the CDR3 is TGTGCCAGCAGTTCCGGACAGACCGGGTCACCCCTCCACTTT.

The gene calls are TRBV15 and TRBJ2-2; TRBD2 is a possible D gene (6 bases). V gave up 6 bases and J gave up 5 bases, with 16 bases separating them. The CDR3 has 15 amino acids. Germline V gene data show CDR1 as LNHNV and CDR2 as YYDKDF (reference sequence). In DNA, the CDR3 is TGTGCCACCAGGGGGGGATTCAGCCTAACCGGGGAGCTGTTTTTT. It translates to CATRGGFSLTGELFF.

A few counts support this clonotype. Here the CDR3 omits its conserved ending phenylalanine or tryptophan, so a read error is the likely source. CDR3 loop: CASSLEGTHEQYL. CDR3 nucleotide sequence: TGTGCCAGCAGCTTAGAGGGGACCCACGAGCAGTACCTC. The chain employs TRBV11-3 and TRBJ2-7, with D perhaps given as TRBD1 or TRBD2 (5 bases each). The CDR3 sequence is 13 residues long. V was pared by 0 bases and J by 5 bases, with 8 bases between. Germline V lookup: CDR1 SGHNT, CDR2 YENEEA.

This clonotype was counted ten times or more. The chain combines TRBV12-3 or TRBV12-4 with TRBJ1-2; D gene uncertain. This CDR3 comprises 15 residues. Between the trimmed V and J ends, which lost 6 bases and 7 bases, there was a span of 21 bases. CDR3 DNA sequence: TGTGCCAGCAGCCCTCTTGACTTGGGCATAGTTGGCTACACCTTC. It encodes CASSPLDLGIVGYTF.

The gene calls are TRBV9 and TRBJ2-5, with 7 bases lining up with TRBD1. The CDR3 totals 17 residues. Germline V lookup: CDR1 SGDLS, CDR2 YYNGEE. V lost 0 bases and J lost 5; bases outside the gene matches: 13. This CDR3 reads CASSVEEGGRVGETQYF. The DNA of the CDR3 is TGTGCCAGCAGCGTAGAGGAAGGGGGCAGGGTAGGCGAGACCCAGTACTTC.

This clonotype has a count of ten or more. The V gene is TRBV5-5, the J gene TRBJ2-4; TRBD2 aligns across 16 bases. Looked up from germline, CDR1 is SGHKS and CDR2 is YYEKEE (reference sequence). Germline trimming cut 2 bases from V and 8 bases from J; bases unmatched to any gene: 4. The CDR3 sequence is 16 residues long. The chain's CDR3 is CASSFGTSGGADIQYF. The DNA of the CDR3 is TGTGCCAGCAGCTTTGGGACTAGCGGGGGGGCTGACATTCAGTACTTC. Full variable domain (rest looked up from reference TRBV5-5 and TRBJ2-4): DAGVTQSPTHLIKTRGQQVTLRCSPISGHKSVSWYQQVLGQGPQFIFQYYEKEERGRGNFPDRFSARQFPNYSSELNVNALLLGDSALYLCASSFGTSGGADIQYFGAGTRLSVL.

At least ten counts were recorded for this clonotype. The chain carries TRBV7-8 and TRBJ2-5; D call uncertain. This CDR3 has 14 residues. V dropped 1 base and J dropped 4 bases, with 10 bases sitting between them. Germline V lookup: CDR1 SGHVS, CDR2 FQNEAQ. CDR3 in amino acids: CASSLGAAVETQYF. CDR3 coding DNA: TGTGCCAGCAGCTTAGGCGCGGCGGTAGAGACCCAGTACTTC.

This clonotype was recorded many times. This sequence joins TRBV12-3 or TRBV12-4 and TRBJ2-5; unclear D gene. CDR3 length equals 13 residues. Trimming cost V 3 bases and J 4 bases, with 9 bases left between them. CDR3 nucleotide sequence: TGTGCCAGCAGTTTTTTCGCGTCAGAGACCCAGTACTTC. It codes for CASSFFASETQYF.

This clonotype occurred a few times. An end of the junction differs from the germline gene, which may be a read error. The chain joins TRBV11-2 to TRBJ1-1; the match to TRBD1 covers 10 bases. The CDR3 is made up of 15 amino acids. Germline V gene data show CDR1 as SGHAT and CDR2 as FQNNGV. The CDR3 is CASSLDGTGATGAFF. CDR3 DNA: TGTGCCAGCAGCTTAGACGGGACAGGGGCAACTGGAGCTTTCTTT.

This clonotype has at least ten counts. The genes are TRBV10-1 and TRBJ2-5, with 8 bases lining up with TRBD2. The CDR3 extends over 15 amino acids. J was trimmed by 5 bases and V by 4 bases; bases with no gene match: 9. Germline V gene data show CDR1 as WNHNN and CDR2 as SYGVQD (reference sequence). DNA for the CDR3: TGCGCCAGCAGTGTCTCTAGCGGGCCGGGGGAGACCCAGTACTTC. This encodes CASSVSSGPGETQYF.

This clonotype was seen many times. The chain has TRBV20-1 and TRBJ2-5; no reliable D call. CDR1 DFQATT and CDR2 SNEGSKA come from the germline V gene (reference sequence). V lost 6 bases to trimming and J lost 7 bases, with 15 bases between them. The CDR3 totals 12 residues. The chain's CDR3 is CSAVVPPWTQYF. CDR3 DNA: TGCAGTGCCGTGGTCCCACCTTGGACCCAGTACTTC.

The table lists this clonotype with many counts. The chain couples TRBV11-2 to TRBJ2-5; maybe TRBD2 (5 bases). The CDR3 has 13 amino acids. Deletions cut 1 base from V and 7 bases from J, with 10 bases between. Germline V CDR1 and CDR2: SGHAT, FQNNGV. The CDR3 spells CASSLGWSGTQYF. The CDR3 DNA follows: TGTGCCAGCAGCTTAGGGTGGAGCGGGACCCAGTACTTC.

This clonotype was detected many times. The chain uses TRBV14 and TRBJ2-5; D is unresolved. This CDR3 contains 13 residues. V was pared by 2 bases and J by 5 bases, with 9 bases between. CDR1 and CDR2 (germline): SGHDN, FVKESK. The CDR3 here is CASSQNMGETQYF. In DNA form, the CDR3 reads TGTGCCAGCAGCCAAAATATGGGGGAGACCCAGTACTTC.

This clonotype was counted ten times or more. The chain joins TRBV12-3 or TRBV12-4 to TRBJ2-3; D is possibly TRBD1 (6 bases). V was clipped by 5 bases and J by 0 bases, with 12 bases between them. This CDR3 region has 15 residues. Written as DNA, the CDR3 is TGTGCCAGCAGTCCTAGACAGGCCAGCACAGATACGCAGTATTTT. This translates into CASSPRQASTDTQYF.

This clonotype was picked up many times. Here the CDR3 reads CASSEVRSTEYF. The CDR3 DNA reads TGTGCCAGCAGTGAAGTTCGGTCAACGGAGTACTTC. The chain uses TRBV2 and TRBJ2-7; D remains ambiguous. Germline loops: CDR1 SNHLY, CDR2 FYNNEI. CDR3 length equals 12 residues. V was pared by 1 base and J by 11 bases, with 12 bases between.

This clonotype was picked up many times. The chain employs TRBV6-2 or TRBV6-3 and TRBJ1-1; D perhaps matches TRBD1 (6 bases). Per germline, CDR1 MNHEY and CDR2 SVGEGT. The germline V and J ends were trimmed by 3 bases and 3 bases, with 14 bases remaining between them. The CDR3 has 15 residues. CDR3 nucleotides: TGTGCCAGCAGTTATACAGGGTCCAAGTACACTGAAGCTTTCTTT. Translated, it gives CASSYTGSKYTEAFF.

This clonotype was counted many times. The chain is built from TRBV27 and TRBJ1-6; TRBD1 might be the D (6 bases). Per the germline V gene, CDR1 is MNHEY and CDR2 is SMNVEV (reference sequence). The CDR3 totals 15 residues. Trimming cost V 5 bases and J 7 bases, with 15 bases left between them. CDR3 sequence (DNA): TGTGCCAGCAGTATATACCGACAGGAGAATTCACCCCTCCACTTT. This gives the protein CASSIYRQENSPLHF.

The CDR3 nucleotides read TGTGCCAGCAGTTTAGACCCGAGGGAGACCCAGTACTTC. Translating gives CASSLDPRETQYF. The rearrangement joins TRBV12-3 or TRBV12-4 to TRBJ2-5; D remains ambiguous. CDR3 length equals 13 residues. The V end lost 1 base, the J end lost 5 bases, and 8 bases lay between the germline ends.

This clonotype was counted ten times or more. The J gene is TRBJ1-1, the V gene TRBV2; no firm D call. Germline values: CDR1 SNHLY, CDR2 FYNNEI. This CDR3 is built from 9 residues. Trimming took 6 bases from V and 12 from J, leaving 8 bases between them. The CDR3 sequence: CASRIEPFF. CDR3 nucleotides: TGTGCCAGCAGGATCGAGCCTTTCTTT.

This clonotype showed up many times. CDR3 in amino acids: CSAHQGVNTEAFF. CDR3 in DNA: TGCAGTGCTCACCAGGGGGTAAACACTGAAGCTTTCTTT. The genes are TRBV20-1 and TRBJ1-1, with 7 bases aligning to TRBD1. The CDR3 is made up of 13 amino acids. Germline CDR1 reads DFQATT; CDR2 reads SNEGSKA (reference sequence). Trimming took 5 bases from V and 2 from J; bases not matched to a gene: 5.

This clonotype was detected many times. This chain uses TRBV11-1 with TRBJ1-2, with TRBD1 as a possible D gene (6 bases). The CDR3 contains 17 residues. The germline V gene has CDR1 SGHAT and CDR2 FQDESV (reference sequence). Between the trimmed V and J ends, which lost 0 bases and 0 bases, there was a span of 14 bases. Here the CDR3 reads CASSLAQGVTPNYGYTF. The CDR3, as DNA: TGTGCCAGCAGCTTAGCACAGGGAGTAACTCCTAACTATGGCTACACCTTC.

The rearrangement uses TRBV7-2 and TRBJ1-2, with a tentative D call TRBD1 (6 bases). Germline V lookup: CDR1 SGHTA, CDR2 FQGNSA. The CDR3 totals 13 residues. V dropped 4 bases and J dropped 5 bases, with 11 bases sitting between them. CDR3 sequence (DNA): TGTGCCAGCAGCTCCGACAGGCTATATGGCTACACCTTC. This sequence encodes CASSSDRLYGYTF.

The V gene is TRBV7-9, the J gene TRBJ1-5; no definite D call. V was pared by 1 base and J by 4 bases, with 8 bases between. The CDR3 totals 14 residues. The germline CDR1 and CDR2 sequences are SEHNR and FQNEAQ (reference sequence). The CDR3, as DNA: TGTGCCAGCAGCTTAGGACCGAATAATCAGCCCCAGCATTTT. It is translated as CASSLGPNNQPQHF.

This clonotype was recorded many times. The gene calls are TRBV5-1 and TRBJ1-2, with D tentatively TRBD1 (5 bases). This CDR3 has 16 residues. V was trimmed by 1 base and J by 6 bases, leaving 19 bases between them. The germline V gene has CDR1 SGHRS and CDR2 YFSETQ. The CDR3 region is CASSLPRRGEGNGYTF. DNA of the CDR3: TGCGCCAGCAGCTTGCCCCGACGGGGGGAAGGGAATGGCTACACCTTC.

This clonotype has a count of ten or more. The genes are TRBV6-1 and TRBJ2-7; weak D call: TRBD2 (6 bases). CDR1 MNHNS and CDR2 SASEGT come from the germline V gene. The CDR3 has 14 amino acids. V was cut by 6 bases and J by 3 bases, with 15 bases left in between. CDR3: CASSDTGDRYEQYF. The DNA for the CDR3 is TGTGCCAGCAGCGACACGGGGGACCGCTACGAGCAGTACTTC.

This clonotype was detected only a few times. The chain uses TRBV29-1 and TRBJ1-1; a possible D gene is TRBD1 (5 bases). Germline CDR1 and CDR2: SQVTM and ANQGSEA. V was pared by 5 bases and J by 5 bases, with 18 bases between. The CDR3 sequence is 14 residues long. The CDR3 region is CSVLGGGVRTEAFF. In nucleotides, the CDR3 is TGCAGCGTTCTAGGCGGGGGAGTCCGGACTGAAGCTTTCTTT.